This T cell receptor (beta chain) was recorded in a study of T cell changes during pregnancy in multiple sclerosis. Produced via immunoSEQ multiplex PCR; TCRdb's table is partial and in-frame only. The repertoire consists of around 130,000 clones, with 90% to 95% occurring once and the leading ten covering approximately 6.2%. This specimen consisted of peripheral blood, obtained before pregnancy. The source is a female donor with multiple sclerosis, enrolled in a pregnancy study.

The CDR3 protein is CASSIRVGQGNYEQYF. The CDR3 DNA follows: TGTGCCAGTAGTATCCGAGTCGGACAGGGGAATTACGAGCAGTACTTC. This chain joins TRBV19 and TRBJ2-7; 9 bases line up with TRBD1. V shed 3 bases, J shed 4 bases, and the junction held 10 bases outside the gene matches. This CDR3 contains 16 residues. Germline values: CDR1 LNHDA, CDR2 SQIVND (reference sequence).